This T cell receptor (beta chain) was obtained from a study of T cell responses to AZD1222 COVID-19 vaccine. Sequencing used immunoSEQ multiplex PCR; TCRdb keeps in-frame clones, though not all of them. Of 150,000 or so clones listed, roughly 88% are singletons. Study-wide results and caveats: The number of AZD1222 recipients seropositive at baseline was only 5 to 7. Possibly, clonal diversity was underestimated; donors were largely white British and included more females.

This CDR3 has 13 residues. V lost 6 bases to trimming and J lost 0 bases, with 9 bases between them. Germline lookup yields CDR1 MNHNY and CDR2 SVGAGI (reference sequence). This clone was observed once. What it recognizes is unknown. Sample: peripheral blood, taken 28 days after the second AZD1222 dose. This sequence was found in an adult who received the AZD1222 COVID-19 vaccine. The chain has TRBV6-6 and TRBJ2-7, with unresolved D. CDR3 in DNA: TGTGCCAGCAGAAGGTCAACCTCCTACGAGCAGTACTTC. As protein: CASRRSTSYEQYF.